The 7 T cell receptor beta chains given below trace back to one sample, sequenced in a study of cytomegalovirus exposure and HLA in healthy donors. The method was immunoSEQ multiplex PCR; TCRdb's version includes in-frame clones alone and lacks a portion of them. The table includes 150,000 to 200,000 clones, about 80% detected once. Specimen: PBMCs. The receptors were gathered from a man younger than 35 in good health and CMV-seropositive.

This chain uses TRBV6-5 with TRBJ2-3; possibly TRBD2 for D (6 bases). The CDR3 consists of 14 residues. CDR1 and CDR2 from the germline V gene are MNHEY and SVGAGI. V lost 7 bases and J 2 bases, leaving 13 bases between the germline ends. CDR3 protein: CASTPAGTTDTQYF. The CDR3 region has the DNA TGTGCCAGCACCCCAGCGGGCACCACAGATACGCAGTATTTT.

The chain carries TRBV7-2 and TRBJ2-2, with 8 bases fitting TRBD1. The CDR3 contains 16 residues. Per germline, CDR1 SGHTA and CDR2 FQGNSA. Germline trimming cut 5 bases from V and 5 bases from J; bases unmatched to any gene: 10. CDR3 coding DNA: TGTGCCAGCAGCGCCCGGATGACAGGGGATACCGGGGAGCTGTTTTTT. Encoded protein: CASSARMTGDTGELFF.

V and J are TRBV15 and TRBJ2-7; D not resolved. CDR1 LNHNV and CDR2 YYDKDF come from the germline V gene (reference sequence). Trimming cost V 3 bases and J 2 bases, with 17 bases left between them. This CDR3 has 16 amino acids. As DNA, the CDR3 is TGTGCCACCAGCAGGATCCCCTCCCAGGCCCCCTACGAGCAGTACTTC. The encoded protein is CATSRIPSQAPYEQYF.

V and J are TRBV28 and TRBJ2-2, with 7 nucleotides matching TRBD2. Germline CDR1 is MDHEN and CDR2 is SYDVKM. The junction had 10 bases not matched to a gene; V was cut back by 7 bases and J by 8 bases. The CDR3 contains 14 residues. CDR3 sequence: CASNGIGRLGELFF. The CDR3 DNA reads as TGTGCCAGCAATGGGATCGGGAGGTTGGGGGAGCTGTTTTTT.

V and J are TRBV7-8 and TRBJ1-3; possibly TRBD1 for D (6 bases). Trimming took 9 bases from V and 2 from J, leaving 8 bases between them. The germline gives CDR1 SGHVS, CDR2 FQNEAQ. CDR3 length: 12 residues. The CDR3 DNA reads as TGTGCCAGTCAGGGGACTGGAAACACCATATATTTT. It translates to CASQGTGNTIYF.

The CDR3 reads CASSILPGGKYEQYF. CDR3 DNA: TGTGCCAGTAGTATACTCCCGGGAGGGAAGTACGAGCAGTACTTC. The chain links TRBV19 to TRBJ2-7; TRBD2 aligns across 8 bases. With V trimmed by 2 bases and J by 4 bases, 7 bases remained unmatched. This CDR3 region has 15 residues. Germline V gene lookup returns CDR1 LNHDA and CDR2 SQIVND (reference sequence).

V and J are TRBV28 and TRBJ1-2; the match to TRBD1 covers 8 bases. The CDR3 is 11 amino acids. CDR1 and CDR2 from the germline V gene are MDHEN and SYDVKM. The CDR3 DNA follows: TGTGCTGCCGGGACAGGCTATGGCTACACCTTC. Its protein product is CAAGTGYGYTF.